The text below deals with one T cell receptor beta chain. This record belongs to a study of blood T cell repertoires in COVID-19. V lost 6 bases, J lost 4 bases, and 14 bases lay in between. Germline CDR1 is SGHRS and CDR2 is YFSETQ. This CDR3 is 13 amino acids long. In the source study's methods: The assay estimated nucleated cells by amplifying reference gene primers. Assay: immunoSEQ multiplex PCR; the TCRdb copy retains only in-frame clones and omits some. The DNA gave D and trimming, while V, J and clone size come from that table. This table holds approximately 110,000 clones, over 75% found once.

Sequencing was carried out using peripheral blood. The V and J genes are TRBV5-1 and TRBJ2-7, with D tentatively TRBD1 (6 bases). The TCR comes from a man between 70 and 80 years old with active or convalescent COVID-19. This CDR3 is CASTRDQGYEQYF. CDR3 sequence (DNA): TGCGCCAGCACCCGGGACCAGGGGTACGAGCAGTACTTC.